This T cell receptor (beta chain) was sequenced in a study of T cells in Graves' hyperthyroidism and ophthalmopathy. In the study overall: The blood sample was taken at first diagnosis, before treatment began.

CDR1 is LGHDT, CDR2 YNNKEL, per germline (reference sequence). The CDR3 runs to 15 residues. Trimming removed 3 bases from V and 0 bases from J, with 10 bases in between. This clonotype was observed many times. There were TCR beta CDR3 regions amplified from RNA transcripts. RT-PCR in the first round (using the HTBI primer set) targeted the TCR CDR3. TCRdb ran MiXCR on the multiplex PCR reads and lists one entry per CDR3 protein. This table holds a few hundred thousand distinct CDR3 sequences, about 15% found once. The chain links TRBV3-1 to TRBJ2-3, with D possibly being TRBD2 (6 bases). The specimen was blood. The receptor's source is a woman aged 25 to 39 with Graves' hyperthyroidism that later progressed to Graves' ophthalmopathy. Here the CDR3 reads CASSQASDSTDTQYF. CDR3 DNA sequence: TGTGCCAGCAGCCAGGCTAGCGACAGCACAGATACGCAGTATTTT.